The T cell receptor beta chain described here comes from a study of shared clonotypes between healthy human individuals. From CD4+ cells came CD45RA+ naive and CD45RA-negative memory subsets. Here immunoSEQ multiplex PCR was the method, and the copy in TCRdb shows in-frame clones only, minus some. The sample shows 150,000 to 200,000 clones, about 66% of them seen only once. The CDR3 runs 15 residues. The V gene's germline CDR1 is LNHDA and CDR2 SQIVND (reference sequence). The trim removed 5 bases at V and 0 bases at J, leaving 1 base unmatched. The source material was memory CD4+ T cells sorted from blood. Specified subset: CD45RA-negative fraction. The source of this sequence is a man aged 30 to 39 in good health. V usage is TRBV19 and J usage is TRBJ2-1, with 10 bases that match TRBD2. For the CDR3, the DNA is TGTGCCAGTAGTGCTAGCGGGAGCTCCTACAATGAGCAGTTCTTC. The encoded protein is CASSASGSSYNEQFF.